The 15 T cell receptor beta chains listed next were all sequenced from one sample in a study of beta chain features in type 1 diabetes. Expressed TCRB transcripts were sequenced because the isolated RNA had all been reverse transcribed beforehand. TCRdb's table, derived via immunoSEQ multiplex PCR, lists solely in-frame clones and lacks some. Counted here are about 150,000 clones, 11% occurring once; the ten biggest clones make up approximately 2%. The material sequenced was central memory CD4+ T cells from blood. These receptors all come from a man aged 18 to 30 in good health.

This clone showed up many times. The rearrangement uses TRBV9 and TRBJ1-2; weak D call: TRBD1 (5 bases). CDR1 and CDR2 from the germline V gene are SGDLS and YYNGEE. Trimming cost V 0 bases and J 10 bases, with 13 bases left between them. This CDR3 has 13 residues. The CDR3 region has the DNA TGTGCCAGCAGCGTAGGACAGTCTGGCGTCTACACCTTC. Encoded protein: CASSVGQSGVYTF. The full variable domain, in which reference TRBV9 and TRBJ1-2 provide the parts outside the CDR3, is DSGVTQTPKHLITATGQRVTLRCSPRSGDLSVYWYQQSLDQGLQFLIQYYNGEERAKGNILERFSAQQFPDLHSELNLSSLELGDSALYFCASSVGQSGVYTFGSGTRLTVV.

This clone came up a few times. The CDR3 sequence is CATGSHTVTYEQYF. The CDR3 DNA reads as TGTGCCACCGGCTCCCACACAGTAACCTACGAGCAGTACTTC. The gene calls are TRBV28 and TRBJ2-7, with D unclear. The CDR3 extends over 14 amino acids. Germline V CDR1 and CDR2: MDHEN, SYDVKM. Trimming removed 10 bases at V and 2 bases at J, with 18 bases between.

The chain employs TRBV28 and TRBJ2-5, with 11 positions matching TRBD2. This CDR3 is built from 15 residues. Germline CDR1 is MDHEN and CDR2 is SYDVKM. V lost 5 bases to trimming and J lost 5 bases; unmatched junction nucleotides: 7. CDR3 in amino acids: CASSPLASGRETQYF. For the CDR3, the DNA is TGTGCCAGCAGTCCCTTAGCTAGCGGGAGGGAGACCCAGTACTTC.

This clone was detected only a few times. V and J are TRBV7-3 and TRBJ1-1, with a possible D match to TRBD1 (6 bases). This CDR3 comprises 14 residues. The germline V gene encodes CDR1 SGHTA and CDR2 FQGTGA. Trimming took off 3 bases at V and 7 bases at J, with 15 bases between the two ends. CDR3 region: CASSFSGAGNEAFF. In DNA form, the CDR3 reads TGTGCCAGCAGCTTTTCAGGGGCAGGCAATGAAGCTTTCTTT.

The gene calls are TRBV9 and TRBJ2-1; D possibly uses TRBD1 or TRBD2 (5 bases each). V dropped 3 bases and J dropped 7 bases, with 11 bases sitting between them. Per germline, CDR1 SGDLS and CDR2 YYNGEE. CDR3 length: 13 residues. CDR3 sequence (DNA): TGTGCCAGCAGCGGACAGACTACAAATGAGCAGTTCTTC. Protein sequence: CASSGQTTNEQFF. Supplemented by reference TRBV9 and TRBJ2-1, the full variable domain reads DSGVTQTPKHLITATGQRVTLRCSPRSGDLSVYWYQQSLDQGLQFLIQYYNGEERAKGNILERFSAQQFPDLHSELNLSSLELGDSALYFCASSGQTTNEQFFGPGTRLTVL.

Here the CDR3 reads CASSPRDYTYEQYF. CDR3 in DNA: TGTGCCAGCAGCCCCCGGGACTACACCTACGAGCAGTACTTC. The rearrangement uses TRBV9 and TRBJ2-7; TRBD2 agrees at 7 bases. Germline CDR1 and CDR2: SGDLS and YYNGEE. CDR3 length equals 14 residues. J lost 2 bases, V lost 4 bases, and 6 bases had no gene match.

The chain has TRBV9 and TRBJ1-5; TRBD1 is a possible D gene (5 bases). The CDR3 runs 15 residues. V was trimmed by 2 bases and J by 3 bases, leaving 12 bases between them. Germline V CDR1 and CDR2: SGDLS, YYNGEE. Written as DNA, the CDR3 is TGTGCCAGCAGCGTTAGCTGGGGACCCAATCAGCCCCAGCATTTT. It specifies CASSVSWGPNQPQHF.

This clone was seen only a few times. The chain recombines TRBV30 with TRBJ2-3; D is perhaps TRBD1 (6 bases). The V gene's germline CDR1 is GTSNPN and CDR2 SVGIG (reference sequence). The CDR3 is 11 amino acids. With 3 bases removed from V and 10 bases from J, the gap between germline ends came to 11 bases. CDR3 protein: CAWSRTESQYF. CDR3 nucleotides: TGTGCCTGGAGCAGGACAGAGTCGCAGTATTTT.

Note on this clone: Other DNA sequences in the same sample also yield this CDR3. J is TRBJ2-7 and V is TRBV4-3; tentative D call: TRBD1 (6 bases). The germline V gene encodes CDR1 LGHNA and CDR2 YSLEER. This CDR3 has 14 amino acids. Deletions cut 1 base from V and 1 base from J, with 8 bases between. The CDR3 nucleotides read TGCGCCAGCAGCCAAGGTCAGGGGTCCTACGAGCAGTACTTC. Translation gives CASSQGQGSYEQYF.

This chain joins TRBV28 and TRBJ2-1; TRBD1 agrees at 10 bases. V dropped 4 bases and J dropped 4; count of bases not matched to a gene: 1. The CDR3 runs 14 residues. The germline CDR1 and CDR2 sequences are MDHEN and SYDVKM. The CDR3 DNA reads TGTGCCAGCAGTTGGACAGGGGGGTACAATGAGCAGTTCTTC. Its translation is CASSWTGGYNEQFF. Based on the CDR3 plus reference TRBV28 and TRBJ2-1, the full variable domain is DVKVTQSSRYLVKRTGEKVFLECVQDMDHENMFWYRQDPGLGLRLIYFSYDVKMKEKGDIPEGYSVSREKKERFSLILESASTNQTSMYLCASSWTGGYNEQFFGPGTRLTVL.

The chain employs TRBV27 and TRBJ2-1, with 9 bases that match TRBD2. CDR3 size: 15 residues. Germline V gives CDR1 MNHEY, CDR2 SMNVEV (reference sequence). With V trimmed by 7 bases and J by 0 bases, 4 bases remained unmatched. For the CDR3, the DNA is TGTGCCAGCACCCTAGCGGGAAGCTCCTACAATGAGCAGTTCTTC. Protein product: CASTLAGSSYNEQFF.

This clone turned up a few times. This sequence joins TRBV18 and TRBJ2-1, with 8 bases fitting TRBD1. CDR1 KGHSH and CDR2 LQKENI come from the germline V gene. Trimming removed 3 bases from V and 2 bases from J; junction bases left unmatched: 6. This CDR3 region has 16 residues. As DNA, the CDR3 is TGTGCCAGCTCACCCTCCAGGGGGCTGACCTACAATGAGCAGTTCTTC. Protein sequence: CASSPSRGLTYNEQFF.

In its sample, this clone was seen a few times. The genes are TRBV4-2 and TRBJ2-1; 11 bases are shared with TRBD2. Germline values: CDR1 LGHNA, CDR2 YNFKEQ. The CDR3 runs to 15 residues. The ends lost 0 bases at V and 7 bases at J; junction bases unmatched: 2. The CDR3 sequence is CASSQDPSGRNEQFF. The CDR3 bases are TGTGCCAGCAGCCAAGACCCTAGCGGGAGGAATGAGCAGTTCTTC.

The chain couples TRBV7-2 to TRBJ2-1, with D possibly matching TRBD2 (5 bases). CDR1 is SGHTA, CDR2 FQGNSA, per germline. This CDR3 comprises 12 residues. Trimming took off 6 bases at V and 10 bases at J, with 13 bases between the two ends. CDR3 region: CASSRGLLEQFF. DNA for the CDR3: TGTGCCAGCAGTCGCGGACTGTTGGAGCAGTTCTTC.

The genes are TRBV9 and TRBJ2-5; TRBD2 might be the D (6 bases). The CDR3 runs 13 residues. V shed 4 bases and J shed 2 bases, with 9 bases lying between them. The germline gives CDR1 SGDLS, CDR2 YYNGEE. For the CDR3, the DNA is TGTGCCAGCAGCACACTAGCTCAAGAGACCCAGTACTTC. This gives the protein CASSTLAQETQYF.